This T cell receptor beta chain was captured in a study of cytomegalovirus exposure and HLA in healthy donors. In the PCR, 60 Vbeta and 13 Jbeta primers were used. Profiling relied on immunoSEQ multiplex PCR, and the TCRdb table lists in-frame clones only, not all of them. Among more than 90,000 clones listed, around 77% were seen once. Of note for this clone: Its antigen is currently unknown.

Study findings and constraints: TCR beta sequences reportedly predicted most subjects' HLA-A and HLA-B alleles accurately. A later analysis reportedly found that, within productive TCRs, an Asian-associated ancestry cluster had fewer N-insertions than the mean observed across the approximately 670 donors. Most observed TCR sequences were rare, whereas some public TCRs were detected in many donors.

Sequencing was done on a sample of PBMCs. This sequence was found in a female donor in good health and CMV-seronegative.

The CDR3 bases are TGTGCCAGCAGCTCTCCAGGGCGGTCCTCCTACGAGCAGTACTTC. It encodes CASSSPGRSSYEQYF. The V and J genes are TRBV7-2 and TRBJ2-7, with D maybe TRBD1 (5 bases). Trimming took off 4 bases at V and 0 bases at J, with 13 bases between the two ends. There are 15 residues in the CDR3. Germline V gives CDR1 SGHTA, CDR2 FQGNSA.